Below are 26 T cell receptor beta chains sequenced from a single sample in a study of PD-L1 blockade in urothelial cancer. The assay was immunoSEQ multiplex PCR, and TCRdb's table has in-frame clones only and misses some. The sample holds around 46,000 clones, roughly 91% seen once. As for time point: peripheral blood 6 weeks after treatment start. The starting material was PBMCs, obtained around atezolizumab (anti-PD-L1) treatment. All receptors come from a man aged 60-69 years with urothelial cancer.

This clone was seen a few times. This chain uses TRBV30 with TRBJ1-2; TRBD1 agrees at 10 bases. The CDR3 sequence is 15 residues long. V lost 1 base and J lost 0; bases outside the gene matches: 2. The germline V gene has CDR1 GTSNPN and CDR2 SVGIG (reference sequence). Here the CDR3 reads CAWSDGQGANYGYTF. The CDR3 DNA follows: TGTGCCTGGAGTGATGGACAGGGGGCTAACTATGGCTACACCTTC. Full variable domain (rest looked up from reference TRBV30 and TRBJ1-2): SQTIHQWPATLVQPVGSPLSLECTVEGTSNPNLYWYRQAAGRGLQLLFYSVGIGQISSEVPQNLSASRPQDRQFILSSKKLLLSDSGFYLCAWSDGQGANYGYTFGSGTRLTVV.

The CDR3 region has the DNA TGTGCCTGGGCCCCCGGACTAGCGGGGGCCGAGCAGTACTTC. This encodes CAWAPGLAGAEQYF. The chain links TRBV30 to TRBJ2-7; TRBD2 matches 13 bases. V trimming: 5 bases; J trimming: 6 bases; junction bases outside the gene matches: 7. This CDR3 is built from 14 residues. Germline lookup yields CDR1 GTSNPN and CDR2 SVGIG (reference sequence).

This chain uses TRBV19 with TRBJ2-2, with D possibly matching TRBD2 (6 bases). Germline CDR1 and CDR2: LNHDA and SQIVND (reference sequence). Between the trimmed V and J ends, which lost 7 bases and 0 bases, there was a span of 15 bases. CDR3 length: 16 amino acids. DNA of the CDR3: TGTGCCAGTAAGGGACTGGCGGTTACGAACACCGGGGAGCTGTTTTTT. Translating it yields CASKGLAVTNTGELFF.

J is TRBJ1-1 and V is TRBV25-1, with TRBD1 matching over 8 bases. This CDR3 comprises 14 residues. Per the germline V gene, CDR1 is MGHDK and CDR2 is SYGVNS. J lost 4 bases, V lost 4 bases, and 5 bases had no gene match. The CDR3 spells CASSGTGGSTEAFF. Written as DNA, the CDR3 is TGTGCCAGCAGTGGAACAGGGGGATCCACTGAAGCTTTCTTT.

The chain carries TRBV5-1 and TRBJ2-1; D not certain. The germline CDR1 and CDR2 sequences are SGHRS and YFSETQ. The V gene lost 6 bases and the J gene lost 4 bases, with 5 bases spanning the gap. The CDR3 runs to 11 residues. CDR3 bases: TGCGCCAGCAATCTTTACAATGAGCAGTTCTTC. This sequence encodes CASNLYNEQFF.

In this sample, this clone turned up a few times. The chain has TRBV19 and TRBJ1-5, with 7 bases fitting TRBD1. Trimming at V came to 4 bases and at J to 6 bases, leaving 9 bases not matched to a gene. Germline V CDR1 and CDR2: LNHDA, SQIVND (reference sequence). The CDR3 has 15 residues. CDR3 in DNA: TGTGCCAGTAGTACCCGGGACAGACCTTTTCAGCCCCAGCATTTT. This sequence encodes CASSTRDRPFQPQHF.

The V gene is TRBV7-2, the J gene TRBJ1-2; a weak D match, TRBD1 (5 bases). V was trimmed by 5 bases and J by 0 bases, leaving 10 bases between them. Per germline, CDR1 SGHTA and CDR2 FQGNSA. There are 14 residues in the CDR3. CDR3 sequence (DNA): TGTGCCAGCAGCCGTGGAGGGGCTAACTATGGCTACACCTTC. Its protein is CASSRGGANYGYTF.

A few counts support this clone. The CDR3 DNA reads as TGTGCCAGTAGTATAGCTCCTAATTCACCCCTCCACTTT. Its protein product is CASSIAPNSPLHF. The chain links TRBV19 to TRBJ1-6, with D hard to call. Trimming took 1 base from V and 6 from J, leaving 4 bases between them. This CDR3 spans 13 amino acids. CDR1 is LNHDA and CDR2 is SQIVND in the germline V gene (reference sequence).

The rearrangement uses TRBV19 and TRBJ1-4, with D unresolved. The germline V and J ends were trimmed by 6 bases and 0 bases, with 8 bases remaining between them. The CDR3 consists of 14 residues. The germline gives CDR1 LNHDA, CDR2 SQIVND (reference sequence). The CDR3 here is CASSMTSTNEKLFF. The CDR3 nucleotides read TGTGCCAGTAGCATGACATCAACTAATGAAAAACTGTTTTTT.

V and J are TRBV25-1 and TRBJ2-5, with 13 bases that match TRBD2. Germline CDR1 reads MGHDK; CDR2 reads SYGVNS. The CDR3 has 15 residues. After removal of 5 bases from V and 3 bases from J, the junction contained 3 bases not matched to a gene. The CDR3 loop reads CASSPGLAGKETQYF. CDR3 DNA: TGTGCCAGCAGTCCGGGACTAGCGGGGAAAGAGACCCAGTACTTC.

The rearrangement links TRBV5-4 to TRBJ2-1, with TRBD2 matching over 14 bases. Trimming took 9 bases from V and 9 from J; bases not matched to a gene: 5. CDR1 is SGHNT and CDR2 is YYREEE in the germline V gene (reference sequence). The CDR3 has 13 residues. This CDR3 reads CAIRLAGGSEQFF. The CDR3 DNA follows: TGTGCCATTCGACTAGCGGGAGGGAGTGAGCAGTTCTTC.

The V and J genes are TRBV5-4 and TRBJ2-1; 14 positions agree with TRBD2. The germline V gene has CDR1 SGHNT and CDR2 YYREEE (reference sequence). J was trimmed by 10 bases and V by 4 bases; bases with no gene match: 19. The length of the CDR3 is 19 residues. The CDR3 is CASSQGQGGGTSGSREQFF. As DNA, the CDR3 is TGTGCCAGCAGCCAAGGACAAGGGGGGGGGACTAGCGGGAGTAGGGAGCAGTTCTTC. The full variable domain, with the rest looked up from reference TRBV5-4 and TRBJ2-1, is ETGVTQSPTHLIKTRGQQVTLRCSSQSGHNTVSWYQQALGQGPQFIFQYYREEENGRGNFPPRFSGLQFPNYSSELNVNALELDDSALYLCASSQGQGGGTSGSREQFFGPGTRLTVL.

The CDR3 spells CASRDTIQETQYF. The CDR3 DNA is TGCGCCAGCAGGGACACTATTCAAGAGACCCAGTACTTC. The chain links TRBV5-1 to TRBJ2-5; tentatively, D is TRBD1 (5 bases). This CDR3 spans 13 amino acids. Germline V gene sequence: CDR1 SGHRS, CDR2 YFSETQ. Deletions cut 5 bases from V and 2 bases from J, with 10 bases between.

As for this clone: A junction end diverges from the germline sequence, so it may reflect a read error. The genes are TRBV2 and TRBJ1-2; no reliable D call. The CDR3 has 13 amino acids. The germline V gene has CDR1 SNHLY and CDR2 FYNNEI. The CDR3 sequence: CASTYFQQEEEPF. DNA of the CDR3: TGTGCCAGTACATATTTTCAGCAGGAAGAAGAGCCCTTC.

V and J are TRBV4-3 and TRBJ1-4; D possibly corresponds to TRBD1 (5 bases). CDR1 and CDR2 from the germline V gene are LGHNA and YSLEER. CDR3 length equals 17 residues. V lost 0 bases, J lost 8 bases, and 19 bases lay in between. In DNA form, the CDR3 reads TGCGCCAGCAGCCAAGATAGTGGGGGGGGGAATTCAGAAAAACTGTTTTTT. The encoded protein is CASSQDSGGGNSEKLFF.

The gene calls are TRBV6-1 and TRBJ2-5; perhaps TRBD1 as D (5 bases). There are 14 residues in the CDR3. The V end was cut by 2 bases, the J end by 7 bases, with 14 bases between. Looked up from germline, CDR1 is MNHNS and CDR2 is SASEGT. The CDR3 loop is CASSEMQGPGTQYF. The CDR3 nucleotides read TGTGCCAGCAGTGAAATGCAGGGCCCGGGGACCCAGTACTTC.

V and J are TRBV10-3 and TRBJ1-1; D remains ambiguous. The CDR3 runs 12 residues. Germline assignment: CDR1 ENHRY and CDR2 SYGVKD. The V and J ends lost 3 bases and 4 bases respectively, with 6 bases between them. The CDR3 loop is CAISDRFTEAFF. In DNA, the CDR3 is TGTGCCATCAGTGACCGGTTCACTGAAGCTTTCTTT.

The V and J genes are TRBV5-1 and TRBJ2-7; weak D call: TRBD1 (6 bases). The V and J ends lost 1 base and 3 bases respectively, with 8 bases between them. Looked up from germline, CDR1 is SGHRS and CDR2 is YFSETQ. This CDR3 region has 13 residues. Written as DNA, the CDR3 is TGCGCCAGCAGCTTGTGGACAGTCTACGAGCAGTACTTC. This gives the protein CASSLWTVYEQYF.

The table lists this clone with a count of one. This chain joins TRBV28 and TRBJ1-1, with a tentative D call TRBD1 (5 bases). Trimming pared 3 bases from V and 5 bases from J, leaving 10 bases between. Germline CDR1 and CDR2: MDHEN and SYDVKM. The CDR3 has 13 amino acids. CDR3 nucleotides: TGTGCCAGCAGTTTTCCCAGACAGACTGAAGCTTTCTTT. It specifies CASSFPRQTEAFF.

V usage is TRBV6-5 and J usage is TRBJ2-6; TRBD1 matches at 7 bases. Germline CDR1 reads MNHEY; CDR2 reads SVGAGI. CDR3 length: 15 amino acids. The ends lost 5 bases at V and 1 base at J; junction bases unmatched: 2. DNA for the CDR3: TGTGCCAGCAGTCAACAGGGGTCTGGGGCCAACGTCCTGACTTTC. Translation: CASSQQGSGANVLTF.

The chain is built from TRBV18 and TRBJ2-2; D is unresolved. Germline CDR1 is KGHSH and CDR2 is LQKENI. This CDR3 has 15 amino acids. V dropped 4 bases and J dropped 5 bases, with 14 bases sitting between them. The chain's CDR3 is CASSRASDATGELFF. CDR3 nucleotides: TGTGCCAGCTCACGGGCTTCAGACGCGACCGGGGAGCTGTTTTTT.

V and J are TRBV12-5 and TRBJ2-7; 7 bases are a match to TRBD1. The CDR3 contains 12 residues. Per the germline V gene, CDR1 is LGHNT and CDR2 is FRNRAP. The CDR3 DNA reads TGTGCTAGTGGTTTGGCACATGACAGGGTTGATGTC. Its translation is CASGLAHDRVDV.

V is TRBV30 and J is TRBJ2-3; unclear D gene. The germline V gene has CDR1 GTSNPN and CDR2 SVGIG (reference sequence). Trimming took off 2 bases at V and 8 bases at J, with 8 bases between the two ends. This CDR3 has 11 amino acids. DNA of the CDR3: TGTGCCTGGAGTCCCAGAGGTACGCAGTATTTT. It yields the protein CAWSPRGTQYF.

This chain connects TRBV30 to TRBJ2-2; D ambiguous. Per the germline V gene, CDR1 is GTSNPN and CDR2 is SVGIG (reference sequence). Between the trimmed V and J ends, which lost 0 bases and 6 bases, there was a span of 11 bases. CDR3 length: 14 residues. This CDR3 is CAWSVEFDSGELFF. CDR3 in DNA: TGTGCCTGGAGTGTCGAATTTGACTCCGGGGAGCTGTTTTTT.

This clone was recorded once. The CDR3 sequence is CASSASGGTDTQYF. The CDR3 DNA is TGTGCCAGCAGCGCTAGCGGGGGGACAGATACGCAGTATTTT. This chain links TRBV9 with TRBJ2-3; 11 bases are a match to TRBD2. Unmatched junction bases numbered 0, after V lost 3 bases and J lost 3 bases. Germline CDR1 SGDLS, CDR2 YYNGEE. The CDR3 extends over 14 amino acids.

The CDR3 region is CAWSAGRGHNEQFF. CDR3 coding DNA: TGTGCCTGGAGTGCCGGCAGGGGCCACAATGAGCAGTTCTTC. This chain links TRBV30 with TRBJ2-1, with D possibly TRBD1 on 6 matching bases. Germline lookup yields CDR1 GTSNPN and CDR2 SVGIG (reference sequence). V shed 1 base and J shed 5 bases, with 12 bases lying between them. There are 14 residues in the CDR3.